Listed here are 20 T cell receptor beta chains from one sample, sequenced in a study of blood T cell repertoires in COVID-19. Profiled with immunoSEQ multiplex PCR; TCRdb holds only in-frame clones, not every one. The table records 200,000 or so clones, roughly 80% of them present only once. The sample comprised PBMCs or T cells enriched from blood (not recorded which). These receptors were collected from a man aged 35-49 years who had recovered from COVID-19.

The chain combines TRBV4-1 with TRBJ2-5; 7 bases line up with TRBD1. The CDR3 spans 16 residues. Germline V gene sequence: CDR1 MGHRA, CDR2 YSYEKL. Trimming at V came to 1 base and at J to 4 bases, leaving 9 bases not matched to a gene. The CDR3 region is CASSQVRGSLGETQYF. The DNA of the CDR3 is TGCGCCAGCAGCCAAGTCAGGGGGTCTCTGGGAGAGACCCAGTACTTC.

This clone was counted a single time. V and J are TRBV2 and TRBJ2-1; 7 nucleotides align to TRBD1. The trim removed 4 bases at V and 1 base at J, leaving 7 bases unmatched. Germline V gene lookup returns CDR1 SNHLY and CDR2 FYNNEI. This CDR3 has 16 amino acids. CDR3 nucleotides: TGTGCCAGCAGTGGCAGACAGGGCAGTTCCTACAATGAGCAGTTCTTC. This sequence encodes CASSGRQGSSYNEQFF. The full variable domain, in which reference TRBV2 and TRBJ2-1 provide the parts outside the CDR3, is EPEVTQTPSHQVTQMGQEVILRCVPISNHLYFYWYRQILGQKVEFLVSFYNNEISEKSEIFDDQFSVERPDGSNFTLKIRSTKLEDSAMYFCASSGRQGSSYNEQFFGPGTRLTVL.

The chain links TRBV25-1 to TRBJ1-6, with 9 bases that match TRBD1. Germline V gene lookup returns CDR1 MGHDK and CDR2 SYGVNS. This CDR3 comprises 12 residues. Trimming cost V 5 bases and J 13 bases; bases outside gene matches: 3. The CDR3 spells CASSHTGGPLHF. The CDR3 bases are TGTGCCAGCAGTCACACAGGGGGCCCCCTCCACTTT.

The gene calls are TRBV7-9 and TRBJ2-2; D unclear. The V end lost 5 bases, the J end lost 0 bases, and 10 bases lay between the germline ends. Germline CDR1 is SEHNR and CDR2 is FQNEAQ (reference sequence). CDR3 length: 15 residues. The CDR3 region is CASSLSTANTGELFF. Written as DNA, the CDR3 is TGTGCCAGCAGCCTAAGCACAGCGAACACCGGGGAGCTGTTTTTT.

The chain is built from TRBV2 and TRBJ1-1; no reliable D call. The CDR3 sequence is 13 residues long. The V end lost 4 bases, the J end lost 3 bases, and 9 bases lay between the germline ends. In germline, CDR1 is SNHLY, CDR2 FYNNEI. In DNA, the CDR3 is TGTGCCAGCAGTGCTACGAGGGACACTGAAGCTTTCTTT. This encodes CASSATRDTEAFF.

CDR3 sequence: CVVTPGQGAYEQYF. CDR3 bases: TGTGTCGTCACCCCGGGACAGGGGGCTTACGAGCAGTACTTC. The rearrangement joins TRBV28 to TRBJ2-7; 12 positions match TRBD1. The CDR3 runs to 14 residues. Germline loops: CDR1 MDHEN, CDR2 SYDVKM.

The chain couples TRBV7-9 to TRBJ1-4; 7 bases are a match to TRBD1. After removal of 5 bases from V and 6 bases from J, the junction contained 6 bases not matched to a gene. CDR1 and CDR2 from the germline V gene are SEHNR and FQNEAQ (reference sequence). The CDR3 consists of 14 residues. This chain's CDR3 is CASSRGTVYEKLFF. The DNA for the CDR3 is TGTGCCAGCAGCCGTGGGACAGTATATGAAAAACTGTTTTTT.

This clone has a single count. This sequence joins TRBV4-2 and TRBJ2-2; 10 bases map to TRBD2. The CDR3 sequence is 16 residues long. J lost 1 base, V lost 4 bases, and 3 bases had no gene match. Germline V gene data show CDR1 as LGHNA and CDR2 as YNFKEQ. This chain's CDR3 is CASSPLAGVNTGELFF. The CDR3 DNA reads as TGTGCCAGCAGCCCTCTAGCGGGGGTGAACACCGGGGAGCTGTTTTTT.

V is TRBV9 and J is TRBJ2-7; possibly TRBD2 for D (5 bases). This CDR3 is 13 amino acids long. Germline CDR1 reads SGDLS; CDR2 reads YYNGEE. Trimming removed 3 bases at V and 5 bases at J, with 12 bases between. The CDR3 region is CASSGGALNEQYF. The CDR3 DNA reads as TGTGCCAGCAGCGGGGGAGCCCTCAACGAGCAGTACTTC.

The chain uses TRBV4-2 and TRBJ2-3; 8 bases agree with TRBD2. Germline values: CDR1 LGHNA, CDR2 YNFKEQ. There are 17 residues in the CDR3. The V segment lost 4 bases and the J segment 0 bases; nucleotides outside the gene matches: 9. CDR3 residues: CASSPLILAASTDTQYF. DNA of the CDR3: TGTGCCAGCAGCCCACTTATACTAGCGGCTAGCACAGATACGCAGTATTTT.

CDR3 nucleotides: TGTGCCAGCAGCCGTAATTCTCCCCCAGTATTGAACACTGAAGCTTTCTTT. This translates into CASSRNSPPVLNTEAFF. The chain uses TRBV3-1 (or the pseudogene TRBV3-2) and TRBJ1-1; D gene ambiguous. CDR1 and CDR2 from the germline V gene are LGHDT and YNNKEL (reference sequence). V was trimmed by 4 bases and J by 0 bases, leaving 18 bases between them. The CDR3 has 17 residues.

This clone was found once. CDR3 amino acids: CASSQANRGYTF. CDR3 DNA: TGTGCCAGCAGCCAAGCCAATCGGGGCTACACCTTC. V usage is TRBV3-1 (or the pseudogene TRBV3-2) and J usage is TRBJ1-2, with no clear D. The germline CDR1 and CDR2 sequences are LGHDT and YNNKEL (reference sequence). The V and J ends lost 1 base and 8 bases respectively, with 8 bases between them. This CDR3 comprises 12 residues.

The genes are TRBV7-2 and TRBJ1-1; D call uncertain. V shed 1 base and J shed 3 bases, with 9 bases lying between them. CDR1 and CDR2 from the germline V gene are SGHTA and FQGNSA. The length of the CDR3 is 14 residues. CDR3 DNA sequence: TGTGCCAGCAGCTTAGGGTCATGGCACACTGAAGCTTTCTTT. Amino acid sequence: CASSLGSWHTEAFF.

The chain combines TRBV15 with TRBJ1-2; TRBD1 might be the D (6 bases). Trimming shortened V by 5 bases and J by 3 bases, and 10 bases separated the two germline ends. CDR1 LNHNV and CDR2 YYDKDF come from the germline V gene (reference sequence). This CDR3 contains 13 residues. The CDR3 region has the DNA TGTGCCACCAGCGATCCAGGGGACTATGGCTACACCTTC. Protein product: CATSDPGDYGYTF.

The J gene is TRBJ2-3, the V gene TRBV7-2, with 13 bases identical to TRBD2. The trim removed 4 bases at V and 1 base at J, leaving 2 bases unmatched. Germline-derived CDR1 and CDR2 are SGHTA and FQGNSA. This CDR3 has 16 amino acids. CDR3 region: CASSSGTSGGTDTQYF. CDR3 sequence (DNA): TGTGCCAGCAGCTCCGGGACTAGCGGGGGCACAGATACGCAGTATTTT.

The V and J genes are TRBV5-1 and TRBJ1-1; tentatively, D is TRBD1 (6 bases). CDR1 SGHRS and CDR2 YFSETQ come from the germline V gene. The CDR3 runs to 16 residues. V dropped 0 bases and J dropped 1 base, with 13 bases sitting between them. This CDR3 reads CASSLDREVANTEAFF. CDR3 DNA sequence: TGCGCCAGCAGCTTGGACAGGGAAGTAGCGAACACTGAAGCTTTCTTT.

The rearrangement links TRBV18 to TRBJ1-2, with 7 bases fitting TRBD1. Germline values: CDR1 KGHSH, CDR2 LQKENI. CDR3 length equals 15 residues. V gave up 1 base and J gave up 8 bases; unmatched junction bases: 10. The CDR3 region has the DNA TGTGCCAGCTCACCACTCACGTACAGGGGATTCGGCTACACCTTC. This gives the protein CASSPLTYRGFGYTF. The full variable domain, with the rest looked up from reference TRBV18 and TRBJ1-2, is NAGVMQNPRHLVRRRGQEARLRCSPMKGHSHVYWYRQLPEEGLKFMVYLQKENIIDESGMPKERFSAEFPKEGPSILRIQQVVRGDSAAYFCASSPLTYRGFGYTFGSGTRLTVV.

The V call is TRBV28, the J call TRBJ2-5; 8 bases match TRBD1. The germline gives CDR1 MDHEN, CDR2 SYDVKM. The junction had 12 bases not matched to a gene; V was cut back by 8 bases and J by 4 bases. CDR3 length: 15 residues. In nucleotides, the CDR3 is TGTGCCAGCTCTCGAATACAGGGGGGTACAGAGACCCAGTACTTC. This sequence encodes CASSRIQGGTETQYF.

The chain's CDR3 is CASSRAGPSTDTQYF. CDR3 coding DNA: TGTGCCAGCAGCAGAGCGGGTCCTAGCACAGATACGCAGTATTTT. The V and J genes are TRBV5-4 and TRBJ2-3, with TRBD2 as a possible D gene (6 bases). The CDR3 totals 15 residues. Germline values: CDR1 SGHNT, CDR2 YYREEE (reference sequence). Trimming shortened V by 4 bases and J by 0 bases, and 12 bases separated the two germline ends.

This clone was observed a handful of times. The chain recombines TRBV7-2 with TRBJ2-3; 15 bases are shared with TRBD2. The V segment lost 3 bases and the J segment 4 bases; nucleotides outside the gene matches: 8. Germline values: CDR1 SGHTA, CDR2 FQGNSA. The CDR3 is made up of 18 amino acids. DNA for the CDR3: TGTGCCAGCAGCTTCCCTAGGACTAGCGGGGGGGCCGCAGATACGCAGTATTTT. This gives the protein CASSFPRTSGGAADTQYF.